The entry that follows covers one T cell receptor beta chain sequence. Authors' processing steps: Amplification of reference gene primers was used by the study to estimate nucleated cell counts. Profiling relied on immunoSEQ multiplex PCR, and the TCRdb table lists in-frame clones only, not all of them. Clone size and V and J calls were adopted from that table, with D and trimming inferred from the DNA. The sample yields more than 150,000 clones, over 70% seen once. The data originate from a study of blood T cell repertoires in COVID-19. From germline, CDR1 is MDHEN and CDR2 SYDVKM. Trimming stripped 6 bases from V and 8 bases from J, with 8 bases between. The CDR3 runs to 11 residues.

Input material: peripheral blood. The TCR sequence derives from a man in his sixties with active or convalescent COVID-19. The chain joins TRBV28 to TRBJ2-4, with D uncertain. The CDR3 sequence: CASSNNYIQYF. In DNA, the CDR3 is TGTGCCAGCAGCAACAATTACATTCAGTACTTC.